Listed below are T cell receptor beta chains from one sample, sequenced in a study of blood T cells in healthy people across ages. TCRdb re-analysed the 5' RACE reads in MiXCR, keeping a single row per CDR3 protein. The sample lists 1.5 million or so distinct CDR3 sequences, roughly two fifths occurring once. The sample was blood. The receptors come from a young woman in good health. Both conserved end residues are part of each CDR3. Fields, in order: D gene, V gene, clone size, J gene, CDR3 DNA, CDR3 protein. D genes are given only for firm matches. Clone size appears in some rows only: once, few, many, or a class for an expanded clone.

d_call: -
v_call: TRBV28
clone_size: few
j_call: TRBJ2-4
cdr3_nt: TGTGCCAGCAGTTTAGGGGGACCTCCCCCGATAGAGCAGTACTTC
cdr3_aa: CASSLGGPPPIEQYF

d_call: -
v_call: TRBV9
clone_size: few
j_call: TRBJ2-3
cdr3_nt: TGTGCCAGCGGGCCCTTTGTCGGGGGCACAGATACGCAGTATTTT
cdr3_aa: CASGPFVGGTDTQYF

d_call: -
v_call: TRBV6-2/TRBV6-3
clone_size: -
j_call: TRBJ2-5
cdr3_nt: TGTGCCAGCTGGGACTTGGATGAGCAGTACTTC
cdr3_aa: CASWDLDEQYF

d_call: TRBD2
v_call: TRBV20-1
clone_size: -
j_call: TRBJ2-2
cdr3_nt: TGCAGTGCTGGTGGGACTAGCGGCCACCACACCGGGGAGCTGTTTTTT
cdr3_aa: CSAGGTSGHHTGELFF

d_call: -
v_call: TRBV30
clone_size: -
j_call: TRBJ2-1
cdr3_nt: TGTGCCTGGATGGGCTGGGGTTACAATGAGCAGTTCTTC
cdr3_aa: CAWMGWGYNEQFF

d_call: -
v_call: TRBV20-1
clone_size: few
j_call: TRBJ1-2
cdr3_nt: TGCAGTGCTGTCGGACAGACCTATGGCTACACCTTC
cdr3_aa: CSAVGQTYGYTF

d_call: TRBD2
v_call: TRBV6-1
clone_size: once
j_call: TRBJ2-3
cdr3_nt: TGTGCCAGCAGTTGGGGGGGAATTACAGATACGCAGTATTTT
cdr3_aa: CASSWGGITDTQYF

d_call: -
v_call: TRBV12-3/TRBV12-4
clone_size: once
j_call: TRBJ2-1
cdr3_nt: TGTGCCAGCGGGGTCCGGAATGAGCAGTTCTTC
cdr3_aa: CASGVRNEQFF

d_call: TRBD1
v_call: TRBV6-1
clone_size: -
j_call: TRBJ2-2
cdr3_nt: TGTGCCAGCAGACCCGGACAGGCGAACCGACGGGGCGGGGAGCTGTTTTTT
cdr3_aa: CASRPGQANRRGGELFF

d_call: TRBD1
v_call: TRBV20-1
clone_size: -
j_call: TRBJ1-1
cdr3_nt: TGCAGTGCTGGGGACAGGGTGAACACTGAAGCTTTCTTT
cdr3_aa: CSAGDRVNTEAFF

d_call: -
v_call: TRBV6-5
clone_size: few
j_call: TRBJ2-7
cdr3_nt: TGTGCCAGCAGTTACGGGCAGGCAGGCCGCTACGAGCAGTACTTC
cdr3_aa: CASSYGQAGRYEQYF

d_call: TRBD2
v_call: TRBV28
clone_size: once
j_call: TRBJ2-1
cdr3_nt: TGTGCCAGCAGTAAGCGGGAGGGCCGGTATGGCCAGTTCTTC
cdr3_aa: CASSKREGRYGQFF

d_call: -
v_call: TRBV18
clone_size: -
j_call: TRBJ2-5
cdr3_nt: TGTGCCAGCTCACCACGGGGGATAACCAGAGAGACCCAGTACTTC
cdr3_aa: CASSPRGITRETQYF

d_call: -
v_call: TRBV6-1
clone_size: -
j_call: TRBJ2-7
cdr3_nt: TGTGCCAGCAGGACACGGCCCTCCATAGCGGCCCCTTCCTACGAGCAGTACTTC
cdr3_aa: CASRTRPSIAAPSYEQYF

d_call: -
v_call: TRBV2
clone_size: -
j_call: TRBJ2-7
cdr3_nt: TGTGCCAGCAGCTACGACAAGGGCCAGGACGAGCAGTACTTC
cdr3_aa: CASSYDKGQDEQYF

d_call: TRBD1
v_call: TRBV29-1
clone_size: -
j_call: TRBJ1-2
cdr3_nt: TGCAGCGCCGGGACAGAGTATGGCTACACCTTC
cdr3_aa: CSAGTEYGYTF

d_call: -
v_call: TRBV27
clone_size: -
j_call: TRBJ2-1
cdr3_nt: TGTGCCAGCAGTCCCCGCTTCGAAGTAGTCCACAATGAGCAGTTCTTC
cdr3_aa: CASSPRFEVVHNEQFF

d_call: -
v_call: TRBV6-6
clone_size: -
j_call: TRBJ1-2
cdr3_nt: TGTGCCAGCAGTCAAAGAACAGTCTCCTATGGCTACACCTTC
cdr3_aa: CASSQRTVSYGYTF

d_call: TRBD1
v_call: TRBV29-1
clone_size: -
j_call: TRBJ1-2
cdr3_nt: TGCAGCGTTGACGGACAGGATCTCTATGGCTACACCTTC
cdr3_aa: CSVDGQDLYGYTF

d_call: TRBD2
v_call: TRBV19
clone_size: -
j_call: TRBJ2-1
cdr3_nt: TGTGCCAGTAGTGTTAGCGGGAGCGCCTACAATGAGCAGTTCTTC
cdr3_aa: CASSVSGSAYNEQFF

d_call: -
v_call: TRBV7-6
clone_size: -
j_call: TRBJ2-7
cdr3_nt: TGTACCAGCAGCTTAAACACCGCCTACGAGCAGTACTTC
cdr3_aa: CTSSLNTAYEQYF

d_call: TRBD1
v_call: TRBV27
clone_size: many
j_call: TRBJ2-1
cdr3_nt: TGTGCCAGCAGTTTAGACAGGGCCTACAATGAGCAGTTCTTC
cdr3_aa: CASSLDRAYNEQFF

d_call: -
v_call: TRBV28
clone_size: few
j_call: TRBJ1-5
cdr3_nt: TGTGCCAGCATCGAGGGACGGGGGCAGCCCCAGCATTTT
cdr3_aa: CASIEGRGQPQHF

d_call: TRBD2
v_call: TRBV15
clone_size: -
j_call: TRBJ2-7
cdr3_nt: TGTGCCACCAGCAGAGACTTGACTAGCGGGTCCTACGAGCAGTACTTC
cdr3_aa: CATSRDLTSGSYEQYF

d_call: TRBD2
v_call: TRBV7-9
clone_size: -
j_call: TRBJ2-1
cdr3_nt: TGTGCCAGCAGCGGCTCCGCTCTAGCGGGGGACCACAATGGGCAGTTCTTC
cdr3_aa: CASSGSALAGDHNGQFF

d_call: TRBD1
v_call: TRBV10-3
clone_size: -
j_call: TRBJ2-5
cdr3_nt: TGTGCCATCAGTGAGCTTCCGGGACAGCAAGAGACCCAGTACTTC
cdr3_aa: CAISELPGQQETQYF

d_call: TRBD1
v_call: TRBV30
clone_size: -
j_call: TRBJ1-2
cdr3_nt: TGTGCCGGGAGTCCCTTGACAGGGGCCACCTTC
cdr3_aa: CAGSPLTGATF

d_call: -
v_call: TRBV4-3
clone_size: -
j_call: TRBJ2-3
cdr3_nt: TGCGCCAGCAGCCAAGAGTGGGCGGGCACAGATACGCAGTATTTT
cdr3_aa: CASSQEWAGTDTQYF

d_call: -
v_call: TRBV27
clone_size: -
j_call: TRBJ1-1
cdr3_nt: TGTGCCAGCAGTTTATCTCTAGAGAACACTGAAGCTTTCTTT
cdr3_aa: CASSLSLENTEAFF

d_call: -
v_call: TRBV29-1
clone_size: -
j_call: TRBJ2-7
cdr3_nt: TGCAGCGTTGATCAGGGGCCCCACGAGCAGTACTTC
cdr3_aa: CSVDQGPHEQYF

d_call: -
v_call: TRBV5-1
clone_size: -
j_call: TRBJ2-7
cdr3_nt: TGCGCCAGCAGACTAAACAATGAGCAGTACTTC
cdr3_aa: CASRLNNEQYF

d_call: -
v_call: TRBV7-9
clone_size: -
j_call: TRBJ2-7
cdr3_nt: TGTGCCAGCAGCTTAGCTAACAGGGCGCCGTACTTC
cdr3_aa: CASSLANRAPYF

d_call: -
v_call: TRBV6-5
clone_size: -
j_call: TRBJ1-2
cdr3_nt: TGTGCCAGCAGCTCTCCCCCCTGTGGCTACACCTTC
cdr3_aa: CASSSPPCGYTF

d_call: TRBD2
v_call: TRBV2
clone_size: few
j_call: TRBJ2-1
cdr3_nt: TGTGCCAGCAGGGGACTAGCGGGACCCTACAATGAGCAGTTCTTC
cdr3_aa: CASRGLAGPYNEQFF

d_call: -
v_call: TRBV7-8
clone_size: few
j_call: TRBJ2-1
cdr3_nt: TGTGCCAGCAGAGCAAGTGCGCGCTATGAGCAGTTCTTC
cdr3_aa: CASRASARYEQFF

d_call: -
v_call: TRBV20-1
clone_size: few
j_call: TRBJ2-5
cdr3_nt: TGCAGTGCTATCAACCCCCGGGACCCACAAGAGACCCAGTACTTC
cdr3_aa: CSAINPRDPQETQYF

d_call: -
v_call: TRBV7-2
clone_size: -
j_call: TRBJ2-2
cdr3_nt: TGTGCCACCGGACATACCCGGGGGACCGGGGAGCTGTTTTTT
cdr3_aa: CATGHTRGTGELFF

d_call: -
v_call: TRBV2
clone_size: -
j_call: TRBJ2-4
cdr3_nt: TGTGCCAGCAGTGGGACAAGCCTAGCCAAAAACATTCAGTACTTC
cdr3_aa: CASSGTSLAKNIQYF

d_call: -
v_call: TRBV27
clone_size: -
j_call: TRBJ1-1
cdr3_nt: TGTGCCAGCAGGGGATTGGCGTCGGTTGACACTGAAGCTTTCTTT
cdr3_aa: CASRGLASVDTEAFF

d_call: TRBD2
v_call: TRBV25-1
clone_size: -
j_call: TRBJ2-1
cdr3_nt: TGTGCCAGCAGTCCTCGACTAGCGGGAGGGTGGTACAATGAGCAGTTCTTC
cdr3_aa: CASSPRLAGGWYNEQFF

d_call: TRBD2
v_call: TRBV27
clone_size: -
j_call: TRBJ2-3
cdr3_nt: TGTGCCAGCCTCCTGAGGGCGGGGGGGCTTACGCAGTATTTT
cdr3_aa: CASLLRAGGLTQYF

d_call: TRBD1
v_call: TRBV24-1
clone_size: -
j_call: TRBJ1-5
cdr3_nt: TGTGCCACCAGTGACTGGACAGGGTATCAGCCCCAGCATTTT
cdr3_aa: CATSDWTGYQPQHF

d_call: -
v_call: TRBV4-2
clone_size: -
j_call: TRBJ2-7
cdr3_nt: TGTGCCAGCAGCCAAGATCAAAGACAGGACTACGAGCAGTACTTC
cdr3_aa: CASSQDQRQDYEQYF

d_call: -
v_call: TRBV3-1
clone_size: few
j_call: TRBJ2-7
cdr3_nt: TGTGCCAGCAGCCAAGTTCCACAGACCTACGAGCAGTACTTC
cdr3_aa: CASSQVPQTYEQYF

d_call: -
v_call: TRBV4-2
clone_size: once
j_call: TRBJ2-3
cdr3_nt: TGTGCCAGCAGCCAAGCCGGGTGGGGGAGCACAGATAGGCAGTATTTT
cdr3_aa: CASSQAGWGSTDRQYF

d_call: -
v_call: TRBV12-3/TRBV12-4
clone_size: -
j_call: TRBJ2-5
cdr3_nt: TGTGCCTCCACCCCAAGCGACCAAGAGACCCAGTACTTC
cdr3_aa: CASTPSDQETQYF

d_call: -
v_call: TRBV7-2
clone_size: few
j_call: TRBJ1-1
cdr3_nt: TGTGCCAGCAGCGCCCGGGACAAGGGGTGGACTGAAGCTTTCTTT
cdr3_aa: CASSARDKGWTEAFF

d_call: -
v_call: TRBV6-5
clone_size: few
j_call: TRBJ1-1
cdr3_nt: TGTGCCAGCAGTGACTCTACGGGGACTGAAGCTTTCTTT
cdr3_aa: CASSDSTGTEAFF

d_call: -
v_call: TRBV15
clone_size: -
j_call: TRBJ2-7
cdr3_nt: TGTGCCACCAGCAGAAGGACAGCCTACTACGAGCAGTACTTC
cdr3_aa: CATSRRTAYYEQYF

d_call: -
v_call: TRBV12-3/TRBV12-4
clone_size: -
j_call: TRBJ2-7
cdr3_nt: TGTGCCAGCACCAGGGGGCGGGAGGCCTACAATGAGCAGTACTTC
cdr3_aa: CASTRGREAYNEQYF

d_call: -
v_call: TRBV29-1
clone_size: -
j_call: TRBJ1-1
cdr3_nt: TGCAGCGTTGTGGGGGTTTACACTGAAGCTTTCTTT
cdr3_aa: CSVVGVYTEAFF

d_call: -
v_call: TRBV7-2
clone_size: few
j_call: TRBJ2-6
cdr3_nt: TGTGCCAGCAGCTTAGCGACGACAATCACTGGGGCCAACGTCCTGACTTTC
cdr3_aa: CASSLATTITGANVLTF

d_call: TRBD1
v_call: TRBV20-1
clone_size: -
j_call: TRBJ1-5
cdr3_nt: TGCAGTGCTAGACCCGGATACTCAGGGGGTCAGCCCCAGCATTTT
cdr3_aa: CSARPGYSGGQPQHF

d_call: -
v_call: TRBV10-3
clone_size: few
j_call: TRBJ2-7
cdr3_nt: TGTGCCCCACAGGGAGAGCAGTACTTC
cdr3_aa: CAPQGEQYF

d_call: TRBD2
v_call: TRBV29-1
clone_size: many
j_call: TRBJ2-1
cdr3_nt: TGCAGCGTTGAAGGCGGGGGGCCCTACAATGAGCAGTTCTTC
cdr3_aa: CSVEGGGPYNEQFF